The T cell receptor beta chain described here comes from a study of vaccination and CD4 T cells after COVID-19. Study information: Drawing of post-COVID samples took place a median around 110 days after diagnosis (range 35 to 161). Stimuli were overlapping spike peptide pools of SARS-CoV-2 and three common cold coronaviruses (HCoV-NL63, HCoV-OC43, HCoV-229E).

Sequencing of cultured CD4+ T cell DNA used the Oncomine TCR Beta short-read assay. Extraction of genomic DNA was performed on cultured CD4+ T cells. One entry per CDR3 protein, called by TCRdb with MiXCR from the PCR reads. The sample contains roughly 10,000 distinct CDR3 sequences, approximately 44% of which appear only once. This clonotype was counted a few times. The antigen remains undetermined. The treatment was: roughly 10-day PBMC culture with coronavirus spike peptide pools or control peptides (ViraFEST assay). Unexposed donor CD4+ T cells predated the COVID-19 pandemic, collected 2011-2018. Researchers grew the cells for 10 days and then pulled out CD4+ T cells by negative selection. The TCR was taken from a human donor in good health. The specimen was CD4+ T cells from blood, cultured in vitro.

The CDR3, as DNA: TGTGCCAGCAGTTACTCGTACAGCGCTAGCACAGATACGCAGTATTTT. This sequence encodes CASSYSYSASTDTQYF. The J gene is TRBJ2-3, the V gene TRBV6-5; D ambiguous. CDR3 length: 16 residues. V gave up 0 bases and J gave up 0 bases, with 10 bases separating them. Germline V gene sequence: CDR1 MNHEY, CDR2 SVGAGI.